Listed below are T cell receptor beta chains from one sample, sequenced in a study of Graves' ophthalmopathy and Graves' hyperthyroidism. TCRdb independently ran MiXCR on the multiplex PCR reads; one entry per CDR3 protein. The table has 340,000 or so distinct CDR3 sequences, about 17% seen once. The sample consisted of peripheral blood. These receptor sequences come from an adult man with Graves' ophthalmopathy. Both conserved end residues are part of each CDR3. The D gene is left open where the match is weak. Clone size is given for some rows only: seen once, a few or many times, or a class if the clone is expanded.

TRBJ1-1	.	.	TRBV12-3/TRBV12-4	TGTGCCAGCACCCAGAGGGCTCCGTACCTGGGGGCTTTCTTT	CASTQRAPYLGAFF
TRBJ1-2	.	.	TRBV4-2	TGTGCCAGCAGCCAAGGGGACGGCAACTATGGCTACACCTTC	CASSQGDGNYGYTF
TRBJ1-2	many	.	TRBV9	TGTGCCAGCAGCGTAGAGGTAGGGGATGGTGTAGGAGAAGGCTACACCTTC	CASSVEVGDGVGEGYTF
TRBJ2-5	many	.	TRBV12-3/TRBV12-4	TGTGCCAGCAGTTTCAGCAGGGGAGGGCAAGAGACCCAGTACTTC	CASSFSRGGQETQYF
TRBJ2-7	many	.	TRBV11-2	TGTGCCAGCAGCTTAGTGGTCAGCCCTCCCTACGAGCAGTACTTC	CASSLVVSPPYEQYF
TRBJ2-2	many	TRBD1	TRBV20-1	TGCAGTGCTATCCACCCGGGACAGGGGTCCACCGGGGAGCTGTTTTTT	CSAIHPGQGSTGELFF
TRBJ1-5	many	.	TRBV20-1	TGCACCGCAGGGCAGTCCGCGGATCAGCCCCAGCATTTT	CTAGQSADQPQHF
TRBJ2-1	many	.	TRBV28	TGTGCCAGCAGTTTGGGAGGGGGGGGCAATGAGCAGTTCTTC	CASSLGGGGNEQFF
TRBJ2-7	many	.	TRBV29-1	TGCAGCGTTCTCGGGACTCAGTCGACCTACGAGCAGTACTTC	CSVLGTQSTYEQYF
TRBJ2-5	many	TRBD2	TRBV19	TGTGCCAGTAGTCCGGGACTAGCGGGAGCAAAAGAGACCCAGTACTTC	CASSPGLAGAKETQYF
TRBJ1-2	.	.	TRBV18	TGTGCCAGCTCACAAGAGCAAGGGTCCTATGGCTACACCTTC	CASSQEQGSYGYTF
TRBJ2-7	many	TRBD2	TRBV6-2/TRBV6-3	TGTGCCAGCATCCTACCCAGGGCGGGAGGGGTCTACGAGCAGTACTTC	CASILPRAGGVYEQYF
TRBJ2-7	many	TRBD1	TRBV7-6	TGTGCCAGCAGCATGGGACAGGGCGGTGAGCAGTACTTC	CASSMGQGGEQYF
TRBJ2-5	many	.	TRBV30	TGTGCCTGGGACCGAGGGGCGGAGGGACAAGAGACCCAGTACTTC	CAWDRGAEGQETQYF
TRBJ1-5	many	TRBD1	TRBV29-1	TGCAGCGTGGGACAGGAGGGGAATCAGCCCCAGCATTTT	CSVGQEGNQPQHF
TRBJ2-5	many	TRBD1	TRBV12-3/TRBV12-4	TGTGCCAGCAGTTTCTCGCAGACAGGGAAGGGTTGGAAGACCCAGTACTTC	CASSFSQTGKGWKTQYF
TRBJ2-5	many	.	TRBV6-5	TGTGCCAGCAGTTACACGCGGTTGGGGTCCCAGTACTTC	CASSYTRLGSQYF
TRBJ1-1	many	.	TRBV5-1	TGCGCCAGCAGCTTGGCCTTCGGAGGACCCAACACTGAAGCTTTCTTT	CASSLAFGGPNTEAFF
TRBJ2-2	many	TRBD1	TRBV29-1	TGCAGCGCAGACAGGGGGTCCGCGAACACCGGGGAGCTGTTTTTT	CSADRGSANTGELFF
TRBJ1-2	many	.	TRBV7-2	TGTGCCAGCAGCTTAGCCGGGACCGCGAATGGCTACACCTTC	CASSLAGTANGYTF
TRBJ2-5	.	TRBD2	TRBV7-7	TGTGCTAGCAGCCTCACGGGACTAGCGGGGGGGCCCGAGACCCAGTACTTC	CASSLTGLAGGPETQYF
TRBJ2-7	few	.	TRBV5-1	TGCGCCAGCAGCTTGGTCCAGGCGACGAACTACGAGCAGTACTTC	CASSLVQATNYEQYF
TRBJ1-1	many	.	TRBV7-9	TGTGCCAGCAGCTCCCCGGCGGATGAAGCTTTCTTT	CASSSPADEAFF
TRBJ2-7	many	.	TRBV20-1	TGCAGTGCTAGAGGTCGGGACACCTCCTACGAGCAGTACTTC	CSARGRDTSYEQYF
TRBJ1-5	many	TRBD1	TRBV19	TGTGCCAGTAGCCGCACACTAGACAGGGTGGGCAATCAGCCCCAGCATTTT	CASSRTLDRVGNQPQHF
TRBJ2-7	many	.	TRBV7-9	TGTGCCAGCAGCTCCCATGACCAGGAGCAGTACTTC	CASSSHDQEQYF
TRBJ2-5	many	.	TRBV29-1	TGCAGCGCCGTCGCCAGGGGGAGGCAAGAGACCCAGTACTTC	CSAVARGRQETQYF
TRBJ2-7	many	TRBD2	TRBV6-2/TRBV6-3	TGTGCCAGCAGTTACCCCGGGACTAGCGGGTACGAGCAGTACTTC	CASSYPGTSGYEQYF
TRBJ1-1	many	.	TRBV6-2/TRBV6-3	TGTGCCAGCAGTTACTCGGCAGGGCTGATGGCTGAAGCTTTCTTT	CASSYSAGLMAEAFF
TRBJ1-2	many	TRBD1	TRBV24-1	TGTGCCGCCGGCAGGGACAGGGGAGGCTACACCTTC	CAAGRDRGGYTF
TRBJ2-5	many	.	TRBV3-1	TGTGCCAGCAGCCAAGAAATCGCGGGCGCAGGGATGAAAGAGACCCAGTACTTC	CASSQEIAGAGMKETQYF
TRBJ2-6	many	TRBD1	TRBV6-2/TRBV6-3	TGTGCCAGCAGCCCCCCGGACAGGGGCTCTGGGGCCAACGTCCTGACTTTC	CASSPPDRGSGANVLTF
TRBJ1-5	many	.	TRBV27	TGTGCCAGCAGTTTCCCTCCCATGGGGGCCGGTAGCTACTATAGCAATCAGCCCCAGCATTTT	CASSFPPMGAGSYYSNQPQHF
TRBJ2-7	many	TRBD1	TRBV9	TGTGCCAGCAGCCCACTGGGACAGGGGTTCCACGAGCAGTACTTC	CASSPLGQGFHEQYF
TRBJ2-5	many	.	TRBV2	TGTGCCAGCAAGTCCCAAGAGACCCAGTACTTC	CASKSQETQYF
TRBJ2-7	many	.	TRBV6-5	TGTGCCAGCGTTGCCGATTACGAGCAGTACTTC	CASVADYEQYF
TRBJ1-2	many	.	TRBV20-1	TGCAGTGCTAGCTTTCCGGGGATCGGCTATGGCTACACCTTC	CSASFPGIGYGYTF
TRBJ2-5	many	.	TRBV5-5	TGTGCCAGCAGCTTAGACGGGCGTACGGAGACCCAGTACTTC	CASSLDGRTETQYF
TRBJ2-7	many	.	TRBV2	TGTGCCAGCAGCTTGGGACTTTCCCAGGAGCAGTACTTC	CASSLGLSQEQYF
TRBJ2-7	.	TRBD1	TRBV7-2	TGTGCCAGCAACCCGGGACAGAGAGTTTACGAGCAGTACTTC	CASNPGQRVYEQYF
TRBJ1-3	few	.	TRBV11-1	TGTGCCAGCAGCGCGGGACGGACTATCACTGGAAACACCATATCTTTT	CASSAGRTITGNTISF
TRBJ2-5	many	TRBD1	TRBV6-4	TGTGCCAGCAGTGCAGGGGACAGGGTGGCGACCCAGTACTTC	CASSAGDRVATQYF
TRBJ2-5	many	.	TRBV11-2	TGTGCCAGCAGCTTATACGACAGCACGCCCTGGGAGACCCAGTACTTC	CASSLYDSTPWETQYF
TRBJ2-5	many	.	TRBV7-2	TGTGCCAGCAGCGAGGGGGGGATAAAGGGGGAGACCCAGTACTTC	CASSEGGIKGETQYF